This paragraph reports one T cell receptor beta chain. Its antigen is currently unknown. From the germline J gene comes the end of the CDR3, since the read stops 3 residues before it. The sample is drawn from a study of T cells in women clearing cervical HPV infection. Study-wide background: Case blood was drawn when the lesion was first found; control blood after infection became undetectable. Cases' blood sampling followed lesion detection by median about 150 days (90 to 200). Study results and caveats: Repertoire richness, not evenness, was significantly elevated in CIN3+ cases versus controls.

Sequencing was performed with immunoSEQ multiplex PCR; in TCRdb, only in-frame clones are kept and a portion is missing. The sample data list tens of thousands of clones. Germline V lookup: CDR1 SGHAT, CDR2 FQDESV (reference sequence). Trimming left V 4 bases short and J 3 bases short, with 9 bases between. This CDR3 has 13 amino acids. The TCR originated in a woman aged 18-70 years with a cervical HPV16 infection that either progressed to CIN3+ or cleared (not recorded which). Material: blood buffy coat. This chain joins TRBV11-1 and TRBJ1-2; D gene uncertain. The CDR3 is CASSSPFDYGYTF. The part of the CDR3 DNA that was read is TGTGCCAGCAGCTCCCCCTTCGACTATGGC.